These 4 T cell receptor beta chains were all obtained from the same sample, sequenced in a study of early T cells in non-severe SARS-CoV-2 infection. TCRdb re-derived calls from the 5' RACE reads in MiXCR, one entry per CDR3 protein. The table includes tens of thousands of distinct CDR3 sequences, roughly 10% detected once. Sequencing was performed on whole blood, taken at baseline. The receptors here all came from an adult who was a healthcare worker with PCR-confirmed SARS-CoV-2 infection or an uninfected control (not recorded which).

This clonotype was seen at least ten times. The chain combines TRBV7-9 with TRBJ2-1, with 11 bases that match TRBD2. Germline trimming cut 4 bases from V and 7 bases from J; bases unmatched to any gene: 6. Germline V lookup: CDR1 SEHNR, CDR2 FQNEAQ (reference sequence). The CDR3 length is 15 residues. CDR3 DNA: TGTGCCAGCAGCTCACTTAGCGGGAGGGTAAATGAGCAGTTCTTC. Translation gives CASSSLSGRVNEQFF. Full variable domain (missing parts from reference TRBV7-9 and TRBJ2-1): DTGVSQNPRHKITKRGQNVTFRCDPISEHNRLYWYRQTLGQGPEFLTYFQNEAQLEKSRLLSDRFSAERPKGSFSTLEIQRTEQGDSAMYLCASSSLSGRVNEQFFGPGTRLTVL.

This clonotype was recorded at least ten times. The chain uses TRBV7-3 and TRBJ2-2; perhaps TRBD2 as D (6 bases). Trimming stripped 3 bases from V and 6 bases from J, with 8 bases between. The CDR3 loop spans 13 amino acids. Germline V lookup: CDR1 SGHTA, CDR2 FQGTGA. The CDR3 coding sequence is TGTGCCAGCAGCTTCGGGGGATCCGGGGAGCTGTTTTTT. Translation gives CASSFGGSGELFF.

A few counts support this clonotype. The chain recombines TRBV20-1 with TRBJ1-4; D is possibly TRBD1 (5 bases). The ends were cut back, 1 base at V and 12 bases at J, with 12 bases in the middle. The CDR3 has 12 residues. The germline V gene has CDR1 DFQATT and CDR2 SNEGSKA (reference sequence). CDR3 DNA: TGCAGTGCTAGAGCCCGGGGCAGGGAACTGTTTTTT. Its protein is CSARARGRELFF.

The rearrangement joins TRBV12-3 or TRBV12-4 to TRBJ2-3; no reliable D call. This CDR3 region has 14 residues. The ends were cut back, 5 bases at V and 1 base at J, with 10 bases in the middle. The CDR3: CASSPTGGTDTQYF. The DNA of the CDR3 is TGTGCCAGCAGTCCCACTGGGGGCACAGATACGCAGTATTTT.